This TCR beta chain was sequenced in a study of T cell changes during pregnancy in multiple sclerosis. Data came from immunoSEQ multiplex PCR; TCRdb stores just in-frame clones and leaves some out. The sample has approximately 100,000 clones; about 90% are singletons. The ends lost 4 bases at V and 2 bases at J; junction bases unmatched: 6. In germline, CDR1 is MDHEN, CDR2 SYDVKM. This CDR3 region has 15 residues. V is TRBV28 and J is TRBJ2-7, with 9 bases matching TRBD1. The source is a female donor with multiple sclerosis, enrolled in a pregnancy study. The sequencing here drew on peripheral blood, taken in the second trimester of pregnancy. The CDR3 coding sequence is TGTGCCAGCAGTTCGACCGGGACAGGGACCTACGAGCAGTACTTC. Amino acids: CASSSTGTGTYEQYF.